These T cell receptor beta chains were read from a single sample in a study of T cell responses to AZD1222 COVID-19 vaccine. Repertoires were generated with immunoSEQ multiplex PCR, while TCRdb's copy carries only in-frame clones and drops some. This table holds under 100,000 clones, 70% to 90% found once. The sample in question was peripheral blood, obtained on day 0 of AZD1222 vaccination. The receptor source for this set is an adult in good health. The CDR3 runs from the conserved cysteine through the conserved F or W. D genes are given only for firm matches. Clone size is given for some rows only: seen once, a few or many times, or a class if the clone is expanded.

>.|TRBJ1-3|.|TRBV7-8
CASSPTNRAGNTIYF
TGTGCCAGCAGCCCTACCAACAGGGCTGGAAACACCATATATTTT
>.|TRBJ1-5|.|TRBV19
CASSILGGQPQHF
TGTGCCAGTAGTATATTGGGGGGTCAGCCCCAGCATTTT
>.|TRBJ2-3|.|TRBV27
CASSSTAGALGYF
TGTGCCAGCAGCTCCACCGCGGGGGCTCTGGGGTATTTT
>.|TRBJ1-4|.|TRBV7-9
CASSPPTNEKLFF
TGTGCCAGCAGTCCCCCAACTAATGAAAAACTGTTTTTT
>.|TRBJ2-3|TRBD2|TRBV4-3
CASSRQTSGGTDTQYF
TGCGCCAGCAGCCGGCAGACTAGCGGGGGGACAGATACGCAGTATTTT
>.|TRBJ2-2|TRBD2|TRBV3-1/TRBV3-2
CASSQVTSGFVLAGELFF
TGTGCCAGCAGCCAAGTCACTAGCGGGTTCGTGTTGGCCGGGGAGCTGTTTTTT
>once|TRBJ1-4|.|TRBV7-2
CASSLRQREKLFF
TGTGCCAGCAGCTTACGACAACGGGAAAAACTGTTTTTT
>.|TRBJ1-1|TRBD1|TRBV6-5
CASSPDRGAEAFF
TGTGCCAGCAGCCCAGACAGGGGGGCTGAAGCTTTCTTT
>.|TRBJ1-6|.|TRBV4-2
CASSQVITELNSPLHF
TGTGCCAGCAGCCAAGTAATCACAGAACTCAATTCACCCCTCCACTTT
>few|TRBJ2-7|.|TRBV7-9
CASGGQQYYEQYF
TGTGCCAGCGGGGGGCAACAGTACTACGAGCAGTACTTC
>.|TRBJ1-5|.|TRBV12-5
CASGLGPQPQHF
TGTGCTAGTGGTTTGGGACCACAGCCCCAGCATTTT
>.|TRBJ1-6|.|TRBV6-6
CASSSHGNSPLHF
TGTGCCAGCAGCTCCCATGGTAATTCACCCCTCCACTTT
>.|TRBJ1-1|.|TRBV6-6
CASSYSTTHTEAFF
TGTGCCAGCAGTTACTCGACCACCCACACTGAAGCTTTCTTT
>.|TRBJ2-5|TRBD2|TRBV2
CASREDSGGKRGTQYF
TGTGCCAGCAGGGAAGATAGCGGGGGGAAAAGGGGGACCCAGTACTTC
>.|TRBJ2-1|.|TRBV6-5
CASSRLGEQFF
TGTGCCAGCAGCCGCCTTGGTGAGCAGTTCTTC
>.|TRBJ2-5|.|TRBV7-3
CASSLRSEETQYF
TGTGCCAGCAGCTTACGGAGCGAAGAGACCCAGTACTTC
>.|TRBJ1-2|.|TRBV7-9
CASSLQALYGYTF
TGTGCCAGCAGCTTACAGGCCCTCTATGGCTACACCTTC
>.|TRBJ2-1|.|TRBV11-3
CASSLDRVGNEQFF
TGTGCCAGCAGCTTAGATCGGGTGGGGAATGAGCAGTTCTTC
>once|TRBJ2-1|.|TRBV11-1
CASSLAGQQYNEQFF
TGTGCCAGCAGCTTGGCAGGACAGCAGTACAATGAGCAGTTCTTC
>.|TRBJ2-2|.|TRBV27
CASSELGITGELFF
TGTGCCAGCAGCGAGTTGGGAATAACCGGGGAGCTGTTTTTT
>.|TRBJ1-6|.|TRBV13
CASSERVGNSPLHF
TGTGCCAGCAGCGAAAGGGTAGGCAATTCACCCCTCCACTTT
>once|TRBJ2-5|.|TRBV28
CASLLGGPKETQYF
TGTGCCAGCCTACTAGGGGGGCCGAAGGAGACCCAGTACTTC
>.|TRBJ2-7|.|TRBV5-1
CASSLGPTYEQYF
TGCGCCAGCAGCCTCGGGCCAACCTACGAGCAGTACTTC
>.|TRBJ1-6|.|TRBV4-3
CASSPRNSPYSPLHF
TGCGCCAGCAGCCCTCGCAATTCACCCTATTCACCCCTCCACTTT
>.|TRBJ1-5|.|TRBV6-5
CASSYQSDYSNQPQHF
TGTGCCAGCAGTTATCAGTCAGATTATAGCAATCAGCCCCAGCATTTT
>.|TRBJ2-2|.|TRBV24-1
CATSDYHGELFF
TGTGCCACCAGTGATTACCACGGGGAGCTGTTTTTT
>.|TRBJ2-1|.|TRBV24-1
CATSDFSYNEQFF
TGTGCCACCAGTGATTTCTCCTACAATGAGCAGTTCTTC
>.|TRBJ1-2|.|TRBV9
CASSVEQGRNYGYTF
TGTGCCAGCAGCGTAGAACAGGGCCGTAACTATGGCTACACCTTC
>.|TRBJ1-2|.|TRBV5-8
CASRRDTANYGYTF
TGTGCCAGCAGAAGGGACACCGCTAACTATGGCTACACCTTC
>.|TRBJ2-3|.|TRBV28
CAISRTSTDTQYF
TGTGCCATCTCGCGGACTTCCACAGATACGCAGTATTTT
>.|TRBJ1-1|TRBD1|TRBV11-2
CASSLAGGAYTEAFF
TGTGCCAGCAGCTTGGCAGGGGGCGCGTACACTGAAGCTTTCTTT